This T cell receptor beta chain comes out of a study of T cells in Graves' hyperthyroidism and ophthalmopathy. Study-level information: Initial diagnosis, before any treatment, was when peripheral blood was collected.

This clonotype was counted only a few times. TCR beta CDR3 regions were amplified from RNA. Using the HTBI primer set, a first-round RT-PCR was run on the TCR CDR3. Via MiXCR, TCRdb re-called the multiplex PCR reads, giving one row per CDR3 protein. This table holds over 450,000 distinct CDR3 sequences, roughly 18% found once. This CDR3 is 12 amino acids long. V was trimmed by 7 bases and J by 0 bases, leaving 7 bases between them. This sequence was found in a woman aged 18-29 years with Graves' ophthalmopathy. V and J are TRBV12-3 or TRBV12-4 and TRBJ2-7; D is uncertain. Sequences were obtained from blood. CDR3 nucleotide sequence: TGTGCCAGCACCAAGAGCTCCTACGAGCAGTACTTC. This gives the protein CASTKSSYEQYF.